These 8 T cell receptor beta chains originate from one sample sequenced in a study of human T cells and chemical hapten exposure. Time point meaning: pre-sensitization, week 0. The treatment: therapeutic diphenylcyclopropenone sensitization with weekly scalp DPC. Using its own MiXCR run on the RACE reads, TCRdb lists one record per CDR3 protein. The profile shows tens of thousands of distinct CDR3 sequences, about 8.9% of them singletons. The input for sequencing was whole blood, taken in connection with sensitization to the hapten diphenylcyclopropenone (DPC). Receptors originate from a woman between 40 and 55 years old with alopecia areata. Some clones in this sample may be carry-over from other donors' samples.

The rearrangement links TRBV4-1 to TRBJ1-4; 7 nucleotides align to TRBD1. The CDR3 sequence is 16 residues long. Germline trimming cut 4 bases from V and 5 bases from J; bases unmatched to any gene: 10. Germline loops: CDR1 MGHRA, CDR2 YSYEKL. CDR3 bases: TGCGCCAGCAGCCTCACCTCGACAGGGAAAAATGAAAAACTGTTTTTT. This translates into CASSLTSTGKNEKLFF.

This clonotype has a count of ten or more. The gene calls are TRBV6-5 and TRBJ1-5, with D maybe TRBD1 (6 bases). The V end lost 7 bases, the J end lost 0 bases, and 28 bases lay between the germline ends. Germline V gene sequence: CDR1 MNHEY, CDR2 SVGAGI. The CDR3 is 20 residues long. CDR3: CASTVMGANPSPYSNQPQHF. The CDR3 DNA sequence: TGTGCCAGCACGGTTATGGGGGCAAACCCCTCACCTTATAGCAATCAGCCCCAGCATTTT.

This clonotype was picked up a small number of times. This chain's CDR3 is CSVGTGAANTGELFF. The DNA of the CDR3 is TGCAGCGTAGGAACAGGGGCTGCGAACACCGGGGAGCTGTTTTTT. J is TRBJ2-2 and V is TRBV29-1, with 7 bases matching TRBD1. The CDR3 is 15 residues long. With V trimmed by 6 bases and J by 0 bases, 7 bases remained unmatched. Germline V gene sequence: CDR1 SQVTM, CDR2 ANQGSEA.

This clonotype was counted many times. J is TRBJ2-7 and V is TRBV4-3, with 8 bases fitting TRBD2. This CDR3 has 18 residues. CDR1 and CDR2 (germline): LGHNA, YSLEER. J was trimmed by 7 bases and V by 1 base; bases with no gene match: 18. The CDR3 loop is CASSQVLGMGGPGGEQYF. The CDR3 region has the DNA TGCGCCAGCAGCCAAGTCCTGGGAATGGGGGGCCCGGGAGGGGAGCAGTACTTC.

This clonotype was seen repeatedly, ten times or more. The chain has TRBV10-3 and TRBJ1-3; D gene uncertain. Between the trimmed V and J ends, which lost 0 bases and 3 bases, there was a span of 12 bases. Per the germline V gene, CDR1 is ENHRY and CDR2 is SYGVKD. The CDR3 is 16 residues long. The CDR3 region has the DNA TGTGCCATCAGTGAGTCAGGTCTGCGGGATGGAAACACCATATATTTT. It encodes CAISESGLRDGNTIYF.

This clonotype has ten or more counts. The V gene is TRBV7-2, the J gene TRBJ2-5; tentative D call: TRBD2 (5 bases). CDR3 length: 14 amino acids. In germline, CDR1 is SGHTA, CDR2 FQGNSA. V was cut by 1 base and J by 3 bases, with 9 bases left in between. Written as DNA, the CDR3 is TGTGCCAGCAGCTTAGGACTAACCAAAGAGACCCAGTACTTC. This gives the protein CASSLGLTKETQYF.

This clonotype has more than one count but fewer than ten. The rearrangement links TRBV29-1 to TRBJ2-7; 8 bases are a match to TRBD2. The CDR3 sequence is 14 residues long. J was trimmed by 5 bases and V by 4 bases; bases with no gene match: 10. Germline V gives CDR1 SQVTM, CDR2 ANQGSEA. CDR3 region: CSVVGTRSEDEQYF. The CDR3 region has the DNA TGCAGCGTTGTTGGGACTAGGAGTGAGGACGAGCAGTACTTC.

This clonotype has a count of ten or more. The chain joins TRBV7-8 to TRBJ1-5; 9 bases fit TRBD1. In germline, CDR1 is SGHVS, CDR2 FQNEAQ. The CDR3 sequence is 15 residues long. V was clipped by 1 base and J by 6 bases; unmatched bases: 4. The CDR3 region is CASSLDRGPSQPQHF. The CDR3 DNA reads TGTGCCAGCAGCTTAGACAGGGGGCCCAGTCAGCCCCAGCATTTT.